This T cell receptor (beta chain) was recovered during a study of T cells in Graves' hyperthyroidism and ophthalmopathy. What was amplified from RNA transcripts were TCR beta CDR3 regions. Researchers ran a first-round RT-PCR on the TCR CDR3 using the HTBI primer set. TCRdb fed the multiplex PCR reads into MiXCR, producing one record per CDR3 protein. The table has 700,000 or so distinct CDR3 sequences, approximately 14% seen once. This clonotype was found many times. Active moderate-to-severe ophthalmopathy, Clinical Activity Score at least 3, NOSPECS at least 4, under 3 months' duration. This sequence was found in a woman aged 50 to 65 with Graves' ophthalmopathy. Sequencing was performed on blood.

The CDR3 protein is CASSLSGNEQYF. The CDR3 DNA follows: TGTGCCAGCAGCTTGAGCGGAAACGAGCAGTACTTC. This rearrangement joins TRBV7-2 to TRBJ2-7; TRBD2 might be the D (5 bases). Trimming took off 3 bases at V and 5 bases at J, with 8 bases between the two ends. The germline CDR1 and CDR2 sequences are SGHTA and FQGNSA. CDR3 length: 12 residues.